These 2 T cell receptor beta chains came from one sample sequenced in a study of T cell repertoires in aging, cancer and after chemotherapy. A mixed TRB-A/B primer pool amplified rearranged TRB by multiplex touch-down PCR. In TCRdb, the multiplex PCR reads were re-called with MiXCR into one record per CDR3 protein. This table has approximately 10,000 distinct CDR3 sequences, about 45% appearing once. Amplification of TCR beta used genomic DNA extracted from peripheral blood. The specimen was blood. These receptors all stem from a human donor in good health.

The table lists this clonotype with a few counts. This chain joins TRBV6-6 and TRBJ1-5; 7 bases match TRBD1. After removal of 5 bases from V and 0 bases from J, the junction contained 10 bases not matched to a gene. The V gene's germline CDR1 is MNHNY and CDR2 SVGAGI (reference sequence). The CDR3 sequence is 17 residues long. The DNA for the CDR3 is TGTGCCAGCAGTCCGGGACAGATCGTTTATAGCAATCAGCCCCAGCATTTT. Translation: CASSPGQIVYSNQPQHF.

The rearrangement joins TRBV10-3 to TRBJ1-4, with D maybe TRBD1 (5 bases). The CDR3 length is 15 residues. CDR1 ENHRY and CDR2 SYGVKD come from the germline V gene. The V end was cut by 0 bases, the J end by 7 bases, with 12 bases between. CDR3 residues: CAISESKGPSEKLFF. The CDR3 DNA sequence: TGTGCCATCAGTGAGTCTAAGGGGCCCAGTGAAAAACTGTTTTTT.